A single T cell receptor (beta chain) is shown here with its context. Germline CDR1 is SGHNT and CDR2 is YENEEA. Trimming cost V 5 bases and J 7 bases, with 18 bases left between them. CDR3 length: 15 residues. This sample is drawn from a study of blood T cell repertoires in COVID-19. Study at large: COVID-19 samples collected from the United States, Italy and Spain covered acute and convalescent phases. The analysed material was cDNA or gDNA that came from T cells, B-cell-depleted T cells, or PBMCs.

Original handling: Estimation of nucleated cell counts was performed using reference gene primer amplification. Using immunoSEQ multiplex PCR, the repertoire was profiled, and TCRdb retains in-frame clones only, with some absent. Clonal size and the V and J genes are those of that table, whereas D and trimming came from the DNA. Of 50,000 to 70,000 clones detected, 75% to 95% appear once; the ten largest clones hold 9% to 9.5%. The clonotype comes from an elderly woman with active COVID-19. Sequencing was carried out using peripheral blood. The chain links TRBV11-3 to TRBJ2-1; possibly TRBD2 for D (7 bases). CDR3 residues: CASSPGGRRANEQFF. CDR3 DNA: TGTGCCAGCAGCCCGGGGGGCAGGCGGGCGAATGAGCAGTTCTTC.